These 10 T cell receptor beta chains originate from one sample sequenced in a study of cytomegalovirus exposure and HLA in healthy donors. PCR used 60 Vbeta primers and 13 Jbeta primers. Some clones are missing from TCRdb's copy, which holds only in-frame ones; the method was immunoSEQ multiplex PCR. The sample has 100,000 to 120,000 clones, roughly 71% seen once; the top ten hold roughly 8.3%. The sequencing sample was made of PBMCs. The receptors originated from a man younger than 35 in good health and CMV-seropositive.

The chain is built from TRBV7-8 and TRBJ1-2, with D tentatively TRBD1 (6 bases). Germline V gene lookup returns CDR1 SGHVS and CDR2 FQNEAQ. CDR3 size: 14 residues. V was trimmed by 5 bases and J by 1 base, leaving 11 bases between them. The CDR3 is CASSQMDSNYGYTF. DNA for the CDR3: TGTGCCAGCAGCCAAATGGACAGTAACTATGGCTACACCTTC.

Comment on this clone: Its ends do not fully match the called genes, so a read error is possible. The rearrangement joins TRBV7-6 to TRBJ1-1, with 10 bases aligning to TRBD1. Per the germline V gene, CDR1 is SGHVS and CDR2 is FNYEAQ. The CDR3 is made up of 17 amino acids. The CDR3 sequence is CASSLGSKGQGNPEAFF. The CDR3 DNA is TGTGCCAGCAGCTTAGGCTCCAAGGGACAGGGGAACCCTGAAGCTTTCTTT.

CDR3 region: CASSILQKDGLHVLTYEQYV. The CDR3, as DNA: TGTGCCAGTAGTATTTTGCAGAAAGACGGACTCCATGTCCTAACCTACGAGCAGTACGTC. The chain is built from TRBV19 and TRBJ2-7, with a tentative D call TRBD2 (5 bases). The V end lost 3 bases, the J end lost 2 bases, and 29 bases lay between the germline ends. CDR3 size: 20 residues. Germline V lookup: CDR1 LNHDA, CDR2 SQIVND (reference sequence).

The V gene is TRBV2, the J gene TRBJ2-2, with TRBD2 as a possible D gene (6 bases). The CDR3 is 15 amino acids. V was cut by 3 bases and J by 4 bases, with 12 bases left in between. The germline V gene encodes CDR1 SNHLY and CDR2 FYNNEI. CDR3 loop: CASSEWRVSTGELFF. CDR3 DNA: TGTGCCAGCAGTGAGTGGAGGGTTTCCACCGGGGAGCTGTTTTTT.

This clone was observed a handful of times. The CDR3 DNA reads TGTGCCAGCAGCCAAGAGAGGGCAGACGCGGATACGCAGTATTTT. Translated, it gives CASSQERADADTQYF. The J gene is TRBJ2-3, the V gene TRBV4-2, with D perhaps TRBD2 (5 bases). CDR1 LGHNA and CDR2 YNFKEQ come from the germline V gene. V gave up 0 bases and J gave up 6 bases, with 13 bases separating them. This CDR3 has 15 residues.

The J gene is TRBJ1-5, the V gene TRBV11-2; 8 nucleotides agree with TRBD1. The CDR3 has 16 residues. Germline CDR1 is SGHAT and CDR2 is FQNNGV. V dropped 1 base and J dropped 2; count of bases not matched to a gene: 4. This CDR3 is CASSLGSGGGNQPQHF. CDR3 coding DNA: TGTGCCAGCAGCTTAGGTTCAGGGGGCGGCAATCAGCCCCAGCATTTT.

The rearrangement joins TRBV19 to TRBJ1-2, with D hard to call. The germline V and J ends were trimmed by 6 bases and 4 bases, with 9 bases remaining between them. CDR3 length: 12 amino acids. CDR1 and CDR2 (germline): LNHDA, SQIVND (reference sequence). The CDR3 DNA sequence: TGTGCCAGTAGAGACGGACTCTATGGCTACACCTTC. Translation gives CASRDGLYGYTF.

This clone has a single count. This sequence joins TRBV7-9 and TRBJ2-7, with D tentatively TRBD1 (6 bases). Germline V CDR1 and CDR2: SEHNR, FQNEAQ (reference sequence). With 3 bases removed from V and 0 bases from J, the gap between germline ends came to 9 bases. The CDR3 covers 14 residues. The CDR3 protein is CASSFGTHSYEQYF. CDR3 DNA: TGTGCCAGCAGCTTCGGGACACACTCCTACGAGCAGTACTTC.

The table lists this clone with a few counts. The chain couples TRBV19 to TRBJ1-5, with 8 bases fitting TRBD1. CDR1 and CDR2 (germline): LNHDA, SQIVND (reference sequence). The CDR3 has 15 amino acids. With V trimmed by 6 bases and J by 0 bases, 4 bases remained unmatched. The CDR3 protein is CASRDRVYSNQPQHF. The CDR3 DNA sequence: TGTGCCAGTAGGGACAGGGTCTATAGCAATCAGCCCCAGCATTTT. The full variable domain, completed using reference TRBV19 and TRBJ1-5, is DGGITQSPKYLFRKEGQNVTLSCEQNLNHDAMYWYRQDPGQGLRLIYYSQIVNDFQKGDIAEGYSVSREKKESFPLTVTSAQKNPTAFYLCASRDRVYSNQPQHFGDGTRLSIL.

J is TRBJ2-7 and V is TRBV7-9, with 10 bases aligning to TRBD1. The CDR3 covers 14 residues. Germline lookup yields CDR1 SEHNR and CDR2 FQNEAQ (reference sequence). With 5 bases clipped from V and 5 bases from J, the junction kept 6 bases outside the gene matches. CDR3 nucleotide sequence: TGTGCCAGCAGCAAGCGGGACAGGGGTGACGAGCAGTACTTC. Translated, it gives CASSKRDRGDEQYF.